This passage covers 10 T cell receptor beta chains from one sample sequenced in a study of beta chain features in type 1 diabetes. Study-level results: Shorter TCRB CDR3s, moderately but significantly so, marked every one of the four CD4+ subsets in Type 1 diabetes patients.

Their cognate antigens are unknown. The whole isolated RNA underwent reverse transcription, so sequencing captured expressed TCRB transcripts. TCRdb keeps only in-frame clones here, not all; method: immunoSEQ multiplex PCR. The repertoire holds roughly 300,000 clones, around an eighth seen once, with less than 0.02% in the top ten. The sequenced sample was naive CD4+ T cells from blood. Receptors were obtained from a man aged 25-45 years with type 1 diabetes.

This chain joins TRBV21-1 and TRBJ2-7; the DNA was not compared with TRBD1, the D call given in the table. TRBV21-1 is termed a pseudogene. The CDR3 totals 16 residues. DNA for the CDR3: TGTGCCAGCAGCAAAAGGAGTGCAGGGGGCATCGACGAGCAGTACTTC. It yields the protein CASSKRSAGGIDEQYF.

The V and J genes are TRBV5-4 and TRBJ1-1; D gene uncertain. Per the germline V gene, CDR1 is SGHNT and CDR2 is YYREEE (reference sequence). V was clipped by 0 bases and J by 1 base, with 7 bases between them. The length of the CDR3 is 14 residues. The CDR3 nucleotides are TGTGCCAGCAGCTTGGTACAGACGAACACTGAAGCTTTCTTT. Protein sequence: CASSLVQTNTEAFF.

The CDR3 nucleotides are TGCAGCGTTGGCCAGGGGACAGGGAGTACGGGAAACACCATATATTTT. The encoded protein is CSVGQGTGSTGNTIYF. The chain combines TRBV29-1 with TRBJ1-3; TRBD1 matches 9 bases. Germline-derived CDR1 and CDR2 are SQVTM and ANQGSEA. This CDR3 comprises 16 residues. After removal of 4 bases from V and 4 bases from J, the junction contained 11 bases not matched to a gene. The full variable domain, completed using reference TRBV29-1 and TRBJ1-3, is SAVISQKPSRDICQRGTSLTIQCQVDSQVTMMFWYRQQPGQSLTLIATANQGSEATYESGFVIDKFPISRPNLTFSTLTVSNMSPEDSSIYLCSVGQGTGSTGNTIYFGEGSWLTVV.

The V gene is TRBV18, the J gene TRBJ1-5; D ambiguous. V shed 3 bases and J shed 5 bases, with 14 bases lying between them. From germline, CDR1 is KGHSH and CDR2 LQKENI. The CDR3 is made up of 15 amino acids. The CDR3 region is CASSPGRERHQPQHF. The CDR3 nucleotides read TGTGCCAGCTCACCGGGAAGGGAGAGGCATCAGCCCCAGCATTTT.

This clone has more than one count but fewer than ten. The chain links TRBV30 to TRBJ2-7; 8 positions agree with TRBD1. This CDR3 spans 14 amino acids. CDR1 is GTSNPN, CDR2 SVGIG, per germline (reference sequence). Trimming at V came to 4 bases and at J to 2 bases, leaving 7 bases not matched to a gene. As DNA, the CDR3 is TGTGCCTGGAAATGGACAGGGTCGACCTACGAGCAGTACTTC. This encodes CAWKWTGSTYEQYF. Drawing the rest from reference TRBV30 and TRBJ2-7, the complete variable domain is SQTIHQWPATLVQPVGSPLSLECTVEGTSNPNLYWYRQAAGRGLQLLFYSVGIGQISSEVPQNLSASRPQDRQFILSSKKLLLSDSGFYLCAWKWTGSTYEQYFGPGTRLTVT.

This clone is a singleton in its sample. A much more abundant neighbour one base away suggests this may be a read error. V and J are TRBV28 and TRBJ2-3, with unresolved D. V gave up 2 bases and J gave up 4 bases, with 4 bases separating them. Germline V lookup: CDR1 MDHEN, CDR2 SYDVKM. This CDR3 has 12 amino acids. In DNA, the CDR3 is TGTGCCAGCAGTTTACGAGCAGATACGCAGTATTTT. It encodes CASSLRADTQYF.

This clone was seen only a few times. The chain links TRBV2 to TRBJ2-2; the match to TRBD1 covers 8 bases. V lost 4 bases to trimming and J lost 4 bases; unmatched junction nucleotides: 5. This CDR3 has 15 amino acids. The germline V gene encodes CDR1 SNHLY and CDR2 FYNNEI. The CDR3 nucleotides read TGTGCCAGCAGTGTGGACAGGGAGAGCACCGGGGAGCTGTTTTTT. Amino acid sequence: CASSVDRESTGELFF.

The V and J genes are TRBV27 and TRBJ2-5; 11 bases agree with TRBD2. The CDR3 is 14 residues long. After removal of 6 bases from V and 2 bases from J, the junction contained 2 bases not matched to a gene. Germline values: CDR1 MNHEY, CDR2 SMNVEV (reference sequence). In DNA, the CDR3 is TGTGCCAGCAGGATAGCGGGAGGGCAAGAGACCCAGTACTTC. Protein: CASRIAGGQETQYF.

For this clone: Other DNA sequences from this sample encode an identical CDR3 as well. This rearrangement joins TRBV28 to TRBJ2-7; TRBD1 is a possible D gene (5 bases). V was pared by 5 bases and J by 2 bases, with 7 bases between. This CDR3 has 12 residues. The germline gives CDR1 MDHEN, CDR2 SYDVKM. The CDR3 is CASSLRAYEQYF. The CDR3 coding sequence is TGTGCCAGCAGTCTCAGGGCCTACGAGCAGTACTTC.

The rearrangement uses TRBV29-1 and TRBJ1-5, with 9 bases fitting TRBD1. Germline-derived CDR1 and CDR2 are SQVTM and ANQGSEA. There are 13 residues in the CDR3. The CDR3 loop is CSVRTGDNQPQHF. The CDR3 nucleotides are TGCAGTGTCAGGACAGGGGATAATCAGCCCCAGCATTTT.